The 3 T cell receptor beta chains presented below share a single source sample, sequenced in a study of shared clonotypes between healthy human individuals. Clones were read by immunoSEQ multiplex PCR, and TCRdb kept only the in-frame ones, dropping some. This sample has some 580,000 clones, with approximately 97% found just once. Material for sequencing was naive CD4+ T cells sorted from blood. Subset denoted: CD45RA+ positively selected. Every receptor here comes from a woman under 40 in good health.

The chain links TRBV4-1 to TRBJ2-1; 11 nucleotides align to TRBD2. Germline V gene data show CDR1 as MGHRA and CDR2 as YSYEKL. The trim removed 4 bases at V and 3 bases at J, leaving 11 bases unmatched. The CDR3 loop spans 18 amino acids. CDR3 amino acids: CASSPGLAGAPNYNEQFF. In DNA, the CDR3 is TGCGCCAGCAGCCCCGGACTAGCGGGTGCCCCGAACTACAATGAGCAGTTCTTC.

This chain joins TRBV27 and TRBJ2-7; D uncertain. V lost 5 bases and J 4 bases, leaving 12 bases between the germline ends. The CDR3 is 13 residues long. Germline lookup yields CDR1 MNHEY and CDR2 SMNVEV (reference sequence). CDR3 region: CASSPSVLYEQYF. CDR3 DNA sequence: TGTGCCAGCAGTCCCTCAGTCCTGTACGAGCAGTACTTC.

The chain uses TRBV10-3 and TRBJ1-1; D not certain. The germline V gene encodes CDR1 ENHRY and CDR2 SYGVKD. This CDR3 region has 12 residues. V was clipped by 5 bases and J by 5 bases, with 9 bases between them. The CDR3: CAISSRRTEAFF. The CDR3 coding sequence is TGTGCCATCAGTTCCCGGAGGACTGAAGCTTTCTTT.